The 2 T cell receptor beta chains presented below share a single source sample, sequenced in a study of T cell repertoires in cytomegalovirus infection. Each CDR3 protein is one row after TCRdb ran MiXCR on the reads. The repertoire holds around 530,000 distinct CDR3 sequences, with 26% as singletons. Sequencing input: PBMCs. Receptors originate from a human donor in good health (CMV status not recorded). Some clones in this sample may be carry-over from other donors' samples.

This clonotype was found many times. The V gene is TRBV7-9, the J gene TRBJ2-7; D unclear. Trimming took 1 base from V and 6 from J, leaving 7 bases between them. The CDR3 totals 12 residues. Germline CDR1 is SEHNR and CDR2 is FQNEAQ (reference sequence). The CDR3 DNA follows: TGTGCCAGCAGCTTAGACAATGGCGAGCAGTACGTC. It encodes CASSLDNGEQYV.

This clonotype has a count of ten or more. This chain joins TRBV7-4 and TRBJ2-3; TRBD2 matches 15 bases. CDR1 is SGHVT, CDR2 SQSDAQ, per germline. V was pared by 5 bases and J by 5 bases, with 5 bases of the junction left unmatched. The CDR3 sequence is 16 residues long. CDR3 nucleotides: TGTGCCAGCAGCCAACCGGGACTAGCGGGAGGAGATACGCAGTATTTT. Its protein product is CASSQPGLAGGDTQYF.